By share, the clone carrying this TCR beta chain ranks as medium-sized (0.01 to 0.1%). Its target is not known. The sample is drawn from a study of prognosis after radiotherapy for stage I lung cancer. Study as a whole: Newly diagnosed primary stage I lung tumors occurred in approximately 14 patients, and oligometastatic NSCLC after surgical resection of the primary tumor occurred in 4 or 5. Distant metastases after radiotherapy occurred in four patients at a median of around seven months; more than 13 showed no significant progression. General observations from the study: Unique TCR clones declined after stereotactic body radiation therapy, from a median 10,088 to 6,861.

The patient cohort was node-negative on CT and PET/CT, with no prior chemotherapy, radiotherapy or other malignancies. The CDR3 loop spans 14 amino acids. Germline CDR1 and CDR2: MDHEN and SYDVKM. V was cut by 2 bases and J by 7 bases, with 15 bases left in between. Using two-round multiplex PCR, the authors amplified TCR beta CDR3 from genomic DNA. Each TRBV and TRBJ gene had its own primer in the first PCR round. TCRdb itself ran the multiplex PCR reads through MiXCR, one entry per CDR3 protein. The table shows more than 13,000 distinct CDR3 sequences, with about 27% occurring only once. This clonotype originated in a donor over 45 with non-small cell lung cancer. The genes are TRBV28 and TRBJ2-7; maybe TRBD1 (6 bases). Material: PBMCs, obtained before or after stereotactic body radiation therapy (not recorded which). CDR3 residues: CASSLGTNYREQYF. As DNA, the CDR3 is TGTGCCAGCAGTTTAGGGACAAACTACAGGGAGCAGTACTTC.